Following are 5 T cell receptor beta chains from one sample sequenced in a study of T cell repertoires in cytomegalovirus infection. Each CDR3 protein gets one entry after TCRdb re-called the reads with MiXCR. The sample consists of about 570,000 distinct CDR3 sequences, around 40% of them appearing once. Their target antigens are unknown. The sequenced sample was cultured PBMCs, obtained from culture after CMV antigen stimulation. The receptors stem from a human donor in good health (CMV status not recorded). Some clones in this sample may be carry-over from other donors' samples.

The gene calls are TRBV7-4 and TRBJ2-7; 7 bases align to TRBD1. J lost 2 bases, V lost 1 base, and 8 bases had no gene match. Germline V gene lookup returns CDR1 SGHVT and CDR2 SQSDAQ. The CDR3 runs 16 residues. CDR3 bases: TGTGCCAGCAGCTTAGGACAGGGTAAACTGACCTACGAGCAGTACTTC. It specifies CASSLGQGKLTYEQYF.

CDR3 protein: CASPRGREGTGELFF. CDR3 nucleotides: TGTGCCAGCCCAAGGGGCAGAGAGGGCACCGGGGAGCTGTTTTTT. The chain combines TRBV7-9 with TRBJ2-2; either TRBD1 or TRBD2 may supply D (5 bases each). The CDR3 consists of 15 residues. Trimming removed 8 bases at V and 4 bases at J, with 17 bases between. Per germline, CDR1 SEHNR and CDR2 FQNEAQ (reference sequence).

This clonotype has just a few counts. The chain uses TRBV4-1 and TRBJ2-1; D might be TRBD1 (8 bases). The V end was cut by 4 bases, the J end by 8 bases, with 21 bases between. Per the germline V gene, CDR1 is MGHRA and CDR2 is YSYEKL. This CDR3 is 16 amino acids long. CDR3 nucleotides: TGCGCCAGCAGCCTTCCCCGACAGGGGAGGGTCCATGAGCAGTTCTTC. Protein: CASSLPRQGRVHEQFF.

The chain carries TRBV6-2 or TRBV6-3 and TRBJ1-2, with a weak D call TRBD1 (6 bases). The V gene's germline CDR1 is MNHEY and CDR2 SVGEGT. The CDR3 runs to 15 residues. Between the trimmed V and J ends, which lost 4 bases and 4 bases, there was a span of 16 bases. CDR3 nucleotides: TGTGCCAGCAGTTTTCGTCCGGGGGCCGGCTATGGCTACACCTTC. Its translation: CASSFRPGAGYGYTF.

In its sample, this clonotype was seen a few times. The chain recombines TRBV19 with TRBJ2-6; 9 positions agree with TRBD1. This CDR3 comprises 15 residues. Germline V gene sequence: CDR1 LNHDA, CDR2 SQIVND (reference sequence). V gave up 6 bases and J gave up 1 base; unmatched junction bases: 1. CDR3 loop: CASRGTGSGANVLTF. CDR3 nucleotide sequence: TGTGCCAGTAGAGGGACAGGGTCTGGGGCCAACGTCCTGACTTTC.